The 21 T cell receptor beta chains presented below share a single source sample, sequenced in a study of human T cells and chemical hapten exposure. The study extracted total RNA from unfractionated whole blood. The study used a library that attached unique molecular identifiers to individual cDNA molecules. TCRdb re-analysed the reads in MiXCR, keeping a single row per CDR3 protein. The sample lists 120,000 or so distinct CDR3 sequences, approximately 9% occurring once. Source material: whole blood. The source is a human donor in good health. Some clones in this sample may be carry-over from other donors' samples.

In this sample, this clonotype turned up a few times. The J gene is TRBJ2-7, the V gene TRBV11-2; D perhaps matches TRBD1 (5 bases). The germline CDR1 and CDR2 sequences are SGHAT and FQNNGV. The CDR3 loop spans 13 amino acids. The germline V and J ends were trimmed by 0 bases and 12 bases, with 15 bases remaining between them. DNA of the CDR3: TGTGCCAGCAGCTTAGATGGGCAGGGCCCGGGGTACTTC. Protein: CASSLDGQGPGYF.

The sample holds many counts of this clonotype. The J gene is TRBJ2-7, the V gene TRBV20-1, with TRBD2 matching 9 bases. Germline V lookup: CDR1 DFQATT, CDR2 SNEGSKA (reference sequence). J gave up 0 bases and V 0 bases, and 6 bases lay outside the gene matches. The CDR3 extends over 16 amino acids. CDR3 nucleotide sequence: TGCAGTGCTAGAGATAACGGCGGGAGGGACTCCTACGAGCAGTACTTC. As protein: CSARDNGGRDSYEQYF.

There are a few counts of this clonotype. The chain employs TRBV29-1 and TRBJ2-1, with D possibly being TRBD1 (5 bases). Trimming left V 3 bases short and J 8 bases short, with 8 bases between. CDR3 length: 11 residues. Germline V gene lookup returns CDR1 SQVTM and CDR2 ANQGSEA. CDR3 sequence (DNA): TGCAGCGTTGACGACAGAGATGAGCAGTTCTTC. Protein product: CSVDDRDEQFF.

The chain links TRBV11-3 to TRBJ2-3; D possibly corresponds to TRBD2 (7 bases). Germline CDR1 and CDR2: SGHNT and YENEEA. Trimming left V 1 base short and J 2 bases short, with 16 bases between. The CDR3 runs 17 residues. The CDR3 DNA sequence: TGTGCCAGCAGCTTAGGTGGACTAGGGGGAGACACAGATACGCAGTATTTT. This sequence encodes CASSLGGLGGDTDTQYF.

This clonotype appeared once. This may stem from a read error, because a much larger clone lies one nucleotide away. This chain joins TRBV7-2 and TRBJ2-7; D is perhaps TRBD2 (6 bases). Looked up from germline, CDR1 is SGHTA and CDR2 is FQGNSA. The CDR3 loop spans 16 amino acids. The CDR3 is CASSPPAGGISYEQCF. CDR3 nucleotides: TGTGCCAGCAGCCCCCCTGCTGGAGGGATTTCCTACGAGCAGTGCTTC. The full variable domain, in which reference TRBV7-2 and TRBJ2-7 provide the parts outside the CDR3, is GAGVSQSPSNKVTEKGKDVELRCDPISGHTALYWYRQSLGQGLEFLIYFQGNSAPDKSGLPSDRFSAERTGGSVSTLTIQRTQQEDSAVYLCASSPPAGGISYEQCFGPGTRLTVT.

The chain uses TRBV3-1 and TRBJ2-2; 7 bases align to TRBD1. Looked up from germline, CDR1 is LGHDT and CDR2 is YNNKEL (reference sequence). The ends lost 2 bases at V and 3 bases at J; junction bases unmatched: 6. The CDR3 sequence is 16 residues long. The CDR3 loop is CASSQTGTADTGELFF. CDR3 nucleotides: TGTGCCAGCAGCCAAACCGGGACAGCTGACACCGGGGAGCTGTTTTTT.

This clonotype was seen only a few times. The chain links TRBV5-1 to TRBJ2-1; 10 bases match TRBD2. Germline CDR1 reads SGHRS; CDR2 reads YFSETQ. The CDR3 runs to 17 residues. With 4 bases clipped from V and 5 bases from J, the junction kept 12 bases outside the gene matches. This CDR3 is CASSPAEAGGRNNEQFF. Here the CDR3 DNA reads TGCGCCAGCAGCCCAGCTGAAGCGGGAGGGCGAAACAATGAGCAGTTCTTC.

This clonotype has at least ten counts. The rearrangement joins TRBV20-1 to TRBJ1-4; TRBD1 matches 10 bases. This CDR3 is 15 amino acids long. Germline-derived CDR1 and CDR2 are DFQATT and SNEGSKA (reference sequence). The V gene end was trimmed by 0 bases and the J gene end by 10 bases; junction bases not matched to a gene: 8. The chain's CDR3 is CSARDPGQGLRKLFF. DNA of the CDR3: TGCAGTGCTAGAGATCCGGGACAGGGGTTGAGAAAACTGTTTTTT.

Written as DNA, the CDR3 is TGTGCCAGCAGTTACTCGACAGGGCCCATGAACACTGAAGCTTTCTTT. Its protein product is CASSYSTGPMNTEAFF. The rearrangement links TRBV6-5 to TRBJ1-1, with 7 bases identical to TRBD1. After removal of 0 bases from V and 0 bases from J, the junction contained 4 bases not matched to a gene. There are 16 residues in the CDR3. Germline V gene data show CDR1 as MNHEY and CDR2 as SVGAGI.

This clonotype was seen repeatedly, ten times or more. The rearrangement links TRBV29-1 to TRBJ1-1; 7 nucleotides agree with TRBD1. The J segment lost 5 bases and the V segment lost 5 bases, leaving 17 bases of the junction unmatched. CDR1 and CDR2 from the germline V gene are SQVTM and ANQGSEA. The CDR3 totals 16 residues. Here the CDR3 reads CSVQGGARLRETEAFF. CDR3 bases: TGCAGCGTTCAGGGGGGGGCGCGTCTAAGGGAGACTGAAGCTTTCTTT. Combining the CDR3 with reference TRBV29-1 and TRBJ1-1 gives the whole variable domain SAVISQKPSRDICQRGTSLTIQCQVDSQVTMMFWYRQQPGQSLTLIATANQGSEATYESGFVIDKFPISRPNLTFSTLTVSNMSPEDSSIYLCSVQGGARLRETEAFFGQGTRLTVV.

In this sample, this clonotype turned up a few times. The chain has TRBV7-3 and TRBJ2-7; TRBD1 agrees at 9 bases. V trimming: 5 bases; J trimming: 2 bases; junction bases outside the gene matches: 7. The CDR3 runs 15 residues. Per the germline V gene, CDR1 is SGHTA and CDR2 is FQGTGA. The CDR3 DNA is TGTGCCAGCAGCCCCCGGGGACAGGGACCCTACGAGCAGTACTTC. Its protein product is CASSPRGQGPYEQYF. Filled out from reference TRBV7-3 and TRBJ2-7, the complete variable domain reads GAGVSQTPSNKVTEKGKYVELRCDPISGHTALYWYRQSLGQGPEFLIYFQGTGAADDSGLPNDRFFAVRPEGSVSTLKIQRTERGDSAVYLCASSPRGQGPYEQYFGPGTRLTVT.

The chain joins TRBV9 to TRBJ2-3, with a weak D call TRBD2 (6 bases). The V and J ends lost 6 bases and 0 bases respectively, with 14 bases between them. Germline assignment: CDR1 SGDLS and CDR2 YYNGEE. The length of the CDR3 is 15 residues. CDR3 sequence: CASKGGAASTDTQYF. The CDR3 DNA reads TGTGCCAGCAAAGGCGGGGCCGCTAGCACAGATACGCAGTATTTT. Supplemented by reference TRBV9 and TRBJ2-3, the full variable domain reads DSGVTQTPKHLITATGQRVTLRCSPRSGDLSVYWYQQSLDQGLQFLIQYYNGEERAKGNILERFSAQQFPDLHSELNLSSLELGDSALYFCASKGGAASTDTQYFGPGTRLTVL.

V usage is TRBV3-1 and J usage is TRBJ2-5, with TRBD2 matching over 7 bases. CDR3 length: 15 residues. J lost 3 bases, V lost 0 bases, and 4 bases had no gene match. Germline V gene lookup returns CDR1 LGHDT and CDR2 YNNKEL (reference sequence). The DNA of the CDR3 is TGTGCCAGCAGCCAAGATGAGGCGGGAGAAGAGACCCAGTACTTC. It is translated as CASSQDEAGEETQYF.

This clonotype was counted at least ten times. The chain combines TRBV6-2 or TRBV6-3 with TRBJ2-4, with D unresolved. The germline V gene encodes CDR1 MNHEY and CDR2 SVGEGT. This CDR3 has 13 amino acids. The V end lost 2 bases, the J end lost 7 bases, and 9 bases lay between the germline ends. The CDR3 here is CASSYSQPNIQYF. Written as DNA, the CDR3 is TGTGCCAGCAGTTACAGCCAGCCGAACATTCAGTACTTC.

The CDR3 is CASSWAALGEQYF. The CDR3 region has the DNA TGTGCCAGCAGTTGGGCGGCGTTGGGCGAGCAGTACTTC. The J gene is TRBJ2-7, the V gene TRBV6-6; D is uncertain. This CDR3 region has 13 residues. Trimming removed 4 bases at V and 6 bases at J, with 13 bases between. Germline CDR1 is MNHNY and CDR2 is SVGAGI (reference sequence).

This clonotype showed up many times. The chain uses TRBV5-1 and TRBJ1-1; no definite D call. The V end was cut by 4 bases, the J end by 1 base, with 11 bases between. CDR1 and CDR2 (germline): SGHRS, YFSETQ. The CDR3 runs to 14 residues. DNA for the CDR3: TGCGCCAGCAGCCCCAATGAGGGGAACACTGAAGCTTTCTTT. Protein: CASSPNEGNTEAFF.

The table lists this clonotype with a few counts. The V gene is TRBV4-2, the J gene TRBJ2-7; 7 bases align to TRBD1. Trimming removed 3 bases from V and 7 bases from J; junction bases left unmatched: 9. CDR3 length: 14 amino acids. The germline V gene encodes CDR1 LGHNA and CDR2 YNFKEQ. CDR3 sequence: CASSHADRDREQYF. For the CDR3, the DNA is TGTGCCAGCAGCCACGCTGACAGGGACCGAGAGCAGTACTTC.

This chain connects TRBV5-1 to TRBJ2-5, with D possibly TRBD2 on 5 matching bases. The CDR3 spans 16 residues. V lost 1 base, J lost 2 bases, and 15 bases lay in between. Per germline, CDR1 SGHRS and CDR2 YFSETQ. DNA of the CDR3: TGCGCCAGCAGCTTGCTGAGCGGACCGGCACAAGAGACCCAGTACTTC. It encodes CASSLLSGPAQETQYF.

The chain carries TRBV6-2 or TRBV6-3 and TRBJ2-1; TRBD1 matches 11 bases. Per germline, CDR1 MNHEY and CDR2 SVGEGT. The CDR3 runs 15 residues. The trim removed 5 bases at V and 9 bases at J, leaving 9 bases unmatched. CDR3 DNA: TGTGCCAGCAGTCCCGGGACAGGGGGGGGGAGTGAGCAGTTCTTC. Protein product: CASSPGTGGGSEQFF.

The V call is TRBV6-1, the J call TRBJ2-2; D is ambiguous. Germline CDR1 is MNHNS and CDR2 is SASEGT. The CDR3 covers 14 residues. The V end was cut by 2 bases, the J end by 2 bases, with 6 bases between. The CDR3 loop reads CASSEQINTGELFF. CDR3 DNA sequence: TGTGCCAGCAGTGAACAGATCAACACCGGGGAGCTGTTTTTT.

This clonotype was detected ten times or more. The V gene is TRBV10-2, the J gene TRBJ1-1; D gene uncertain. The V end lost 6 bases, the J end lost 5 bases, and 4 bases lay between the germline ends. CDR1 is WSHSY, CDR2 SAAADI, per germline. There are 10 residues in the CDR3. The CDR3 DNA follows: TGCGCCAGCAGGGGGACTGAAGCTTTCTTT. Protein sequence: CASRGTEAFF.